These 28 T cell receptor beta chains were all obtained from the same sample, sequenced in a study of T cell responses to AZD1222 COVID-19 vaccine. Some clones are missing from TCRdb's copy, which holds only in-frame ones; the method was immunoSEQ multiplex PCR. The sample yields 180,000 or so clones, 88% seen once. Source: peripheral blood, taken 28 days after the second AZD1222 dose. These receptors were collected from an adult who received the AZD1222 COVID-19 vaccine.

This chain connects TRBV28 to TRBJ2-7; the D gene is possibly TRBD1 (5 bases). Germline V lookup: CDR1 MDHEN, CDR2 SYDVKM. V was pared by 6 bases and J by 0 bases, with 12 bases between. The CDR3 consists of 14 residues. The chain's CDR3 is CASSRQWSSYEQYF. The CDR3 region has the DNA TGTGCCAGCAGCCGACAGTGGTCCTCCTACGAGCAGTACTTC.

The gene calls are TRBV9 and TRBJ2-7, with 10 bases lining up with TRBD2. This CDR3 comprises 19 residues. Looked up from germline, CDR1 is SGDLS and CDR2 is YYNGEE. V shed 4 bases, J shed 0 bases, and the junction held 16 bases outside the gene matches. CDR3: CASSSRASGTSVHSYEQYF. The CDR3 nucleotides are TGTGCCAGCAGCTCCCGCGCATCCGGGACTAGCGTCCACTCCTACGAGCAGTACTTC.

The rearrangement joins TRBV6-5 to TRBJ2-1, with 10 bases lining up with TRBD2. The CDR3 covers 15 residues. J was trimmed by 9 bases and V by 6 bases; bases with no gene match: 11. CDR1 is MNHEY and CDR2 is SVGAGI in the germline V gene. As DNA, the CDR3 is TGTGCCAGCAGGCCTAGCGGGAGTAAGCGGTCTGAGCAGTTCTTC. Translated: CASRPSGSKRSEQFF.

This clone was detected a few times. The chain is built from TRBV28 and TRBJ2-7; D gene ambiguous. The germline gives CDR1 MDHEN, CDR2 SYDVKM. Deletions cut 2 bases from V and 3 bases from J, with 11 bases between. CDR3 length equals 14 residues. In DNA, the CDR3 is TGTGCCAGCAGTTTAGTCCCTCCTCACTACGAGCAGTACTTC. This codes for CASSLVPPHYEQYF.

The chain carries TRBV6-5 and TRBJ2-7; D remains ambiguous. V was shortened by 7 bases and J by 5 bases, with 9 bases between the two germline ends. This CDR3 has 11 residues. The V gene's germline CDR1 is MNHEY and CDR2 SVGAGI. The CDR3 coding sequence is TGTGCCAGCAATGGAGTCGACGAGCAGTACTTC. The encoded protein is CASNGVDEQYF.

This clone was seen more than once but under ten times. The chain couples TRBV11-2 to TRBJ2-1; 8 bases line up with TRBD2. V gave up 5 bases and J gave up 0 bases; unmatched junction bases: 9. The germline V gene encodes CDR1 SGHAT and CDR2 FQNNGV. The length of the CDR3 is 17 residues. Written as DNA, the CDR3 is TGTGCCAGCAGCCCTCGGGGGGGGGCTAGCTCCTACAATGAGCAGTTCTTC. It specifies CASSPRGGASSYNEQFF.

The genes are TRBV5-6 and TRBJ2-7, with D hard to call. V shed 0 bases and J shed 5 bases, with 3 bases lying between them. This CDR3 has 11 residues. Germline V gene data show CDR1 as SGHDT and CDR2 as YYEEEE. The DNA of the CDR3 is TGTGCCAGCAGCTTGGAGCACGAGCAGTACTTC. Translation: CASSLEHEQYF.

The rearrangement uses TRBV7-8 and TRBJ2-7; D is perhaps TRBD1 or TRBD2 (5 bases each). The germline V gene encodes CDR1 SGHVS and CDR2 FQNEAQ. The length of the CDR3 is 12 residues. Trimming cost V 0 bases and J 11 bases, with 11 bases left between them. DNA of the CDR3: TGTGCCAGCAGCTTAGCTGAGGGGCTCAAGTACTTC. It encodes CASSLAEGLKYF.

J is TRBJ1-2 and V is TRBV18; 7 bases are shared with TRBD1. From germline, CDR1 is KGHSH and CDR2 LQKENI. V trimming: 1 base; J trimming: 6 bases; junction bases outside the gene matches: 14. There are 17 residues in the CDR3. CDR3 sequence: CASSPRRDSLVRDGYTF. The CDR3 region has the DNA TGTGCCAGCTCACCACGCCGGGACAGCCTCGTGAGGGATGGCTACACCTTC.

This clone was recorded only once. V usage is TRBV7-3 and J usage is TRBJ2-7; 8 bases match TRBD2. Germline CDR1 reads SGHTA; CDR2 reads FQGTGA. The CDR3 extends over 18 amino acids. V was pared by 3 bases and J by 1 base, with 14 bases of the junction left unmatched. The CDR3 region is CASSFLVPTSGYSYEQYF. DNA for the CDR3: TGTGCCAGCAGCTTCCTCGTCCCCACTAGCGGCTATTCCTACGAGCAGTACTTC.

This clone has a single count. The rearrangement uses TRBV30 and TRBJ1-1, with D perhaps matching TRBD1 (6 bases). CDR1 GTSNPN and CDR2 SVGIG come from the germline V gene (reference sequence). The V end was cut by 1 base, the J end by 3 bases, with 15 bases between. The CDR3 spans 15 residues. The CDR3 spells CAWSATGPRYTEAFF. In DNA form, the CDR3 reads TGTGCCTGGAGTGCAACAGGGCCACGGTACACTGAAGCTTTCTTT.

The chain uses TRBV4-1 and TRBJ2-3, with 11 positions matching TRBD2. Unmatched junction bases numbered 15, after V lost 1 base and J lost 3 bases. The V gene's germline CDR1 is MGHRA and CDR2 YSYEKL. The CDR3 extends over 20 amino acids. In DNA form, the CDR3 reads TGCGCCAGCAGCCAAGCCGCACAACTTACTAGCGGGAGAAGGACAGATACGCAGTATTTT. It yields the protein CASSQAAQLTSGRRTDTQYF.

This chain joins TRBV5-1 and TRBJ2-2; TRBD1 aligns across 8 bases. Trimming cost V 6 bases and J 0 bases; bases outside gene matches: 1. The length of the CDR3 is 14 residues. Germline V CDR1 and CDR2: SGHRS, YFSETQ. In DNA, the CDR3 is TGCGCCAGCACAGGGGGCGCGAACACCGGGGAGCTGTTTTTT. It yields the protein CASTGGANTGELFF. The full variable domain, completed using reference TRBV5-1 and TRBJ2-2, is KAGVTQTPRYLIKTRGQQVTLSCSPISGHRSVSWYQQTPGQGLQFLFEYFSETQRNKGNFPGRFSGRQFSNSRSEMNVSTLELGDSALYLCASTGGANTGELFFGEGSRLTVL.

DNA of the CDR3: TGTGCCACCATGACTAGCGGGAGTCACCACAATGAGCAGTTCTTC. It specifies CATMTSGSHHNEQFF. The chain uses TRBV24-1 and TRBJ2-1; 12 bases match TRBD2. This CDR3 region has 15 residues. V gave up 8 bases and J gave up 5 bases; unmatched junction bases: 6. Germline V CDR1 and CDR2: KGHDR, SFDVKD.

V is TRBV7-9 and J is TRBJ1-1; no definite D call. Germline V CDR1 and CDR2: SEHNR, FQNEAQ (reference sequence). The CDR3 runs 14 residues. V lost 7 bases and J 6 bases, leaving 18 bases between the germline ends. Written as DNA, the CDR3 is TGTGCCAGCACCTCGGACGCGGACTACGCTGAAGCTTTCTTT. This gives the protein CASTSDADYAEAFF.

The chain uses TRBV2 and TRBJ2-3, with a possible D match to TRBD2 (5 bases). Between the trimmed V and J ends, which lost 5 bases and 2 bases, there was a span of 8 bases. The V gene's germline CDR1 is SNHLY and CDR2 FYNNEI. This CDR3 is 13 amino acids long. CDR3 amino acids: CASSPGITDTQYF. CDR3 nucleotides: TGTGCCAGCAGTCCGGGAATCACAGATACGCAGTATTTT.

For the CDR3, the DNA is TGTGCCAGCAGCGATCGGACTCCTGAAGCTTTCTTT. Its protein product is CASSDRTPEAFF. The rearrangement links TRBV7-9 to TRBJ1-1; D unclear. The CDR3 covers 12 residues. V was clipped by 5 bases and J by 6 bases, with 10 bases between them. Germline lookup yields CDR1 SEHNR and CDR2 FQNEAQ (reference sequence).

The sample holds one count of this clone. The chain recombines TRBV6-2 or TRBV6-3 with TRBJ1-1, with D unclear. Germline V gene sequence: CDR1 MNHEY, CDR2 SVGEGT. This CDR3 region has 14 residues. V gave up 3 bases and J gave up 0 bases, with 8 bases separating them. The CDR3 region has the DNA TGTGCCAGCAGTTATCGCAGACTGAACACTGAAGCTTTCTTT. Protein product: CASSYRRLNTEAFF.

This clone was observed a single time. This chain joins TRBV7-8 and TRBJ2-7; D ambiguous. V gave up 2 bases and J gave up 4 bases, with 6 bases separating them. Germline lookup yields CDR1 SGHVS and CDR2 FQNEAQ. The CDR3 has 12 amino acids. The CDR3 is CASSLLPYEQYF. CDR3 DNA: TGTGCCAGCAGCTTACTCCCATACGAGCAGTACTTC. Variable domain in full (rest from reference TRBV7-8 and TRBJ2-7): GAGVSQSPRYKVAKRGQDVALRCDPISGHVSLFWYQQALGQGPEFLTYFQNEAQLDKSGLPSDRFFAERPEGSVSTLKIQRTQQEDSAVYLCASSLLPYEQYFGPGTRLTVT.

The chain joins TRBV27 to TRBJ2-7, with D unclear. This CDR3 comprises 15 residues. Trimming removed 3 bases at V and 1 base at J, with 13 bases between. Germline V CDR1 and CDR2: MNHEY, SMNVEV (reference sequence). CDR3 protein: CASSFVPSGSYEQYF. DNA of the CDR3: TGTGCCAGCAGTTTTGTCCCCAGTGGGTCCTACGAGCAGTACTTC.

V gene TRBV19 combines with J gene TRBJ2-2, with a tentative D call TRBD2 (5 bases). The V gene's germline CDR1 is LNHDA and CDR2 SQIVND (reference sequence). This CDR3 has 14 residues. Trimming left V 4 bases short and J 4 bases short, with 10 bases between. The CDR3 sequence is CASSRAGSTGELFF. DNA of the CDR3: TGTGCCAGTAGTAGGGCGGGCTCCACCGGGGAGCTGTTTTTT.

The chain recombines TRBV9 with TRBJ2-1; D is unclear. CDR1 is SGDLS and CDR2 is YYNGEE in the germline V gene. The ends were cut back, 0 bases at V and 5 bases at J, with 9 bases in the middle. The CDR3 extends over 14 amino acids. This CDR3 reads CASSVGSMDNEQFF. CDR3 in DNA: TGTGCCAGCAGCGTAGGGTCGATGGACAATGAGCAGTTCTTC.

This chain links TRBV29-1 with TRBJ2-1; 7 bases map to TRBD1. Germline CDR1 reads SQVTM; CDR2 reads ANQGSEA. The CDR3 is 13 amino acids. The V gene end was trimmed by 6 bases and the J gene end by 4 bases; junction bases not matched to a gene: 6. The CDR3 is CSVAGTVYNEQFF. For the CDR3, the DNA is TGCAGCGTCGCCGGGACAGTTTACAATGAGCAGTTCTTC.

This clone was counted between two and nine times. The CDR3 sequence: CASSPQRTLSYEQYF. The CDR3 DNA reads TGTGCCAGTAGTCCCCAAAGGACCCTTTCCTACGAGCAGTACTTC. The V and J genes are TRBV19 and TRBJ2-7; D is unclear. The V end was cut by 5 bases, the J end by 1 base, with 15 bases between. The germline V gene has CDR1 LNHDA and CDR2 SQIVND (reference sequence). This CDR3 comprises 15 residues.

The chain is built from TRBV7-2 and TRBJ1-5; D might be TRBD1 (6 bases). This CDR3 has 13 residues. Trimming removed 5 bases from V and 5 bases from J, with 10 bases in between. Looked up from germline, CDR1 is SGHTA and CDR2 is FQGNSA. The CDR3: CASSGGADQPQHF. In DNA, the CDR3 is TGTGCCAGCAGCGGGGGCGCCGATCAGCCCCAGCATTTT. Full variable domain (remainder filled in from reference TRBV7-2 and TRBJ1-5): GAGVSQSPSNKVTEKGKDVELRCDPISGHTALYWYRQSLGQGLEFLIYFQGNSAPDKSGLPSDRFSAERTGGSVSTLTIQRTQQEDSAVYLCASSGGADQPQHFGDGTRLSIL.

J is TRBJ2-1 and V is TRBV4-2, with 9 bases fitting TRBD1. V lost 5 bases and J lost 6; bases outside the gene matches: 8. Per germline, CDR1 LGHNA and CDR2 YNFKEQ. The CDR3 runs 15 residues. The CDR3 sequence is CASSSTGGRRNEQFF. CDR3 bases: TGTGCCAGCAGCTCGACAGGGGGAAGACGCAATGAGCAGTTCTTC.

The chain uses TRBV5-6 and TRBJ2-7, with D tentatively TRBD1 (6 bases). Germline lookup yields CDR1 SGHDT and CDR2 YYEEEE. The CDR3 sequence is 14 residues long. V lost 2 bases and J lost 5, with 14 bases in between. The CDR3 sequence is CASSLTGFFDEQYF. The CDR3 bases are TGTGCCAGCAGCTTAACAGGGTTTTTTGACGAGCAGTACTTC.

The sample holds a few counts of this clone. The CDR3 region is CASSRTVYEQYF. CDR3 coding DNA: TGTGCCAGCAGCCGGACAGTCTACGAGCAGTACTTC. J is TRBJ2-7 and V is TRBV11-1; TRBD1 might be the D (6 bases). The CDR3 has 12 residues. Germline lookup yields CDR1 SGHAT and CDR2 FQDESV (reference sequence). Trimming removed 5 bases from V and 3 bases from J, with 8 bases in between.